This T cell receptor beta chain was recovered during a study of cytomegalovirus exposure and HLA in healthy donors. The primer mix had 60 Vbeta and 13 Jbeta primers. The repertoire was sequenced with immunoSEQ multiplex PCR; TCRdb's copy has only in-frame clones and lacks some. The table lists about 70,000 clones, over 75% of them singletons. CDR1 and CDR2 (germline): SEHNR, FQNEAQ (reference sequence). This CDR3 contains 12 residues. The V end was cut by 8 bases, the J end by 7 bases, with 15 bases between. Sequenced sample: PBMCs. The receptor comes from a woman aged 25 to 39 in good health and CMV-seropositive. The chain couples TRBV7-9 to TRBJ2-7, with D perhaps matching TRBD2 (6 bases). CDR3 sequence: CASDGSAGEQYF. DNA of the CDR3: TGTGCCAGCGACGGGTCCGCGGGGGAGCAGTACTTC.